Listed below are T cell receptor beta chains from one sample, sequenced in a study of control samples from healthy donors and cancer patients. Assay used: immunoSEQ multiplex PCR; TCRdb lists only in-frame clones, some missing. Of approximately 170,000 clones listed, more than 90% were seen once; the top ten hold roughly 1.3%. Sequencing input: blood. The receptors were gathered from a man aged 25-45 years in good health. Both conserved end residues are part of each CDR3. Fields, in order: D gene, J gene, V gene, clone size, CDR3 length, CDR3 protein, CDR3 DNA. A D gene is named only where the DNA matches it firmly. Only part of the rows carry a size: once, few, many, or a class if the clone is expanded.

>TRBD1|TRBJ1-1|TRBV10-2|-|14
CASRDRVDNTEAFF
TGCGCCAGCAGGGACAGGGTTGATAACACTGAAGCTTTCTTT
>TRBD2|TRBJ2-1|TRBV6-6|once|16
CASSYPGTSGIREQFF
TGTGCCAGCAGTTACCCCGGGACTAGCGGGATTCGCGAGCAGTTCTTC
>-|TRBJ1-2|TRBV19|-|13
CASSIGWMYGYTF
TGTGCCAGTAGTATAGGGTGGATGTATGGCTACACCTTC
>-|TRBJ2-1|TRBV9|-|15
CASSVARDKGNEQFF
TGTGCCAGCAGCGTAGCTCGGGACAAGGGCAATGAGCAGTTCTTC
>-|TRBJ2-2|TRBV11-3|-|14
CASSPGANTGELFF
TGTGCCAGCAGCCCGGGAGCGAACACCGGGGAGCTGTTTTTT
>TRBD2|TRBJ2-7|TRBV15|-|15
CATSRGGTGAYEQYF
TGTGCCACCAGCAGGGGGGGGACTGGAGCCTACGAGCAGTACTTC
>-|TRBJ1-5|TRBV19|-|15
CASGTADVSNQPQHF
TGTGCCAGCGGAACTGCGGACGTTAGCAATCAGCCCCAGCATTTT
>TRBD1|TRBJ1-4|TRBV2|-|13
CATDRGPDEKLFF
TGTGCCACAGACAGGGGGCCGGATGAAAAACTGTTTTTT
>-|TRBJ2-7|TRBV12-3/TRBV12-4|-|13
CASSPPNLYEQYF
TGTGCCAGCAGTCCGCCCAACCTATACGAGCAGTACTTC
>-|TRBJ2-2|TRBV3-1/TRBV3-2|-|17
CASSLPLGHGNTGELFF
TGTGCCAGCAGCCTTCCCCTAGGGCATGGGAACACCGGGGAGCTGTTTTTT
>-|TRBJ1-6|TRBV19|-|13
CASSIDADSPLHF
TGTGCCAGTAGTATAGATGCAGATTCACCCCTCCACTTT